A selection of T cell receptor beta chains follows, all from one sample in a study of PD-1 blockade in classical Hodgkin lymphoma. Sequencing was performed with immunoSEQ multiplex PCR; in TCRdb, only in-frame clones are kept and a portion is missing. The sample records some 6,800 clones, over 65% being singletons. The sample consisted of peripheral blood mononuclear cells (PBMCs), taken at baseline. The origin of the receptors is a human donor with classical Hodgkin lymphoma. Both conserved end residues are part of each CDR3. D genes are given only for firm matches. Rows may omit the clone size; those that give it use once, few, many or a size class.

size: NA; D: TRBD1; J: TRBJ2-5; V: TRBV6-5; CDR3: CASSLGQGRTQYF; DNA: TGTGCCAGCAGTTTGGGACAGGGGAGGACCCAGTACTTC
size: NA; D: TRBD2; J: TRBJ2-1; V: TRBV7-3; CDR3: CASSFSGNEQFF; DNA: TGTGCCAGCAGTTTTAGCGGGAATGAGCAGTTCTTC
size: NA; D: NA; J: TRBJ1-1; V: TRBV28; CDR3: CASISFRPEQLILNTEAFF; DNA: TGTGCCAGCATTAGTTTCAGACCTGAACAACTGATACTGAACACTGAAGCTTTCTTT
size: NA; D: TRBD1; J: TRBJ2-3; V: TRBV11-2; CDR3: CASRLRGDRGPDTQYF; DNA: TGTGCCAGCAGACTTAGGGGGGACAGGGGTCCAGATACGCAGTATTTT
size: NA; D: NA; J: TRBJ1-3; V: TRBV28; CDR3: CASSFGSGNTIYF; DNA: TGTGCCAGCAGTTTCGGCTCTGGAAACACCATATATTTT
size: NA; D: NA; J: TRBJ1-1; V: TRBV5-1; CDR3: CASSFLSQNTEAFF; DNA: TGCGCCAGCAGCTTTCTGTCCCAGAACACTGAAGCTTTCTTT
size: NA; D: NA; J: TRBJ1-1; V: TRBV11-3; CDR3: CASSLGLPNTEAFF; DNA: TGTGCCAGCAGCTTAGGGTTACCGAACACTGAAGCTTTCTTT
size: NA; D: NA; J: TRBJ1-2; V: TRBV2; CDR3: CASSEAVTNYGYTF; DNA: TGTGCCAGCAGTGAAGCCGTGACTAACTATGGCTACACCTTC
size: NA; D: NA; J: TRBJ2-5; V: TRBV27; CDR3: CASSLSRTEETQYF; DNA: TGTGCCAGCAGTTTATCAAGGACAGAAGAGACCCAGTACTTC
size: once; D: NA; J: TRBJ1-5; V: TRBV29-1; CDR3: CSGPPKGQPQHF; DNA: TGCAGCGGGCCCCCGAAAGGTCAGCCCCAGCATTTT
size: NA; D: TRBD2; J: TRBJ2-7; V: TRBV5-4; CDR3: CASSLGRESSYEQYF; DNA: TGTGCCAGCAGCTTGGGGCGGGAGAGCTCCTACGAGCAGTACTTC
size: NA; D: NA; J: TRBJ1-6; V: TRBV9; CDR3: CASSADITKGVYNSPLHF; DNA: TGTGCCAGCAGCGCGGACATTACAAAGGGGGTATATAATTCACCCCTCCACTTT
size: NA; D: TRBD2; J: TRBJ2-1; V: TRBV11-3; CDR3: CASSGGGALDEQFF; DNA: TGTGCCAGCAGCGGCGGGGGGGCCTTAGATGAGCAGTTCTTC
size: NA; D: TRBD2; J: TRBJ2-1; V: TRBV11-2; CDR3: CASSLERRLAGNEQFF; DNA: TGTGCCAGCAGCTTAGAAAGGCGACTAGCGGGGAATGAGCAGTTCTTC
size: NA; D: NA; J: TRBJ2-7; V: TRBV6-5; CDR3: CAIGGSKYEQYF; DNA: TGTGCCATAGGGGGGAGTAAATACGAGCAGTACTTC
size: NA; D: NA; J: TRBJ1-4; V: TRBV19; CDR3: CASSILGVLNEKLFF; DNA: TGTGCCAGTAGTATATTGGGGGTGCTTAATGAAAAACTGTTTTTT
size: NA; D: NA; J: TRBJ2-5; V: TRBV29-1; CDR3: CSVESYQETQYF; DNA: TGCAGCGTTGAGAGCTACCAAGAGACCCAGTACTTC
size: NA; D: NA; J: TRBJ2-7; V: TRBV10-3; CDR3: CAISDERGYEQYF; DNA: TGTGCCATCAGTGATGAACGAGGCTACGAGCAGTACTTC
size: once; D: NA; J: TRBJ2-7; V: TRBV27; CDR3: CASSREPLYEQYF; DNA: TGTGCCAGCAGCCGGGAACCCCTCTACGAGCAGTACTTC
size: NA; D: NA; J: TRBJ1-5; V: TRBV6-1; CDR3: CASSVAPNQPQHF; DNA: TGTGCCAGCAGTGTGGCCCCCAATCAGCCCCAGCATTTT
size: NA; D: TRBD2; J: TRBJ2-5; V: TRBV7-8; CDR3: CASSFRGGGETQYF; DNA: TGTGCCAGCAGCTTCCGGGGGGGCGGAGAGACCCAGTACTTC
size: NA; D: TRBD1; J: TRBJ2-7; V: TRBV7-6; CDR3: CASSLVDRAAYEQYF; DNA: TGTGCCAGCAGCTTAGTGGACAGGGCGGCCTACGAGCAGTACTTC
size: NA; D: TRBD2; J: TRBJ2-3; V: TRBV4-2; CDR3: CASSLAGLAGVYDTQYF; DNA: TGTGCCAGCAGCTTAGCAGGGCTAGCGGGAGTATACGATACGCAGTATTTT
size: few; D: TRBD1; J: TRBJ2-3; V: TRBV6-6; CDR3: CASRRQGPSTDTQYF; DNA: TGTGCCAGCAGAAGACAGGGGCCGAGCACAGATACGCAGTATTTT
size: NA; D: TRBD1; J: TRBJ2-5; V: TRBV7-9; CDR3: CASSLDGTAQETQYF; DNA: TGTGCCAGCAGCCTAGACGGGACAGCACAAGAGACCCAGTACTTC
size: NA; D: NA; J: TRBJ1-3; V: TRBV9; CDR3: CASSGGTSGNTIYF; DNA: TGTGCCAGCAGCGGGGGGACTTCGGGAAACACCATATATTTT
size: NA; D: TRBD1; J: TRBJ1-1; V: TRBV11-3; CDR3: CASSLEERTGEAFF; DNA: TGTGCCAGCAGCTTAGAGGAGAGGACAGGGGAAGCTTTCTTT
size: NA; D: NA; J: TRBJ2-7; V: TRBV7-9; CDR3: CASRSDGRGSYEQYF; DNA: TGTGCCAGCAGGAGCGACGGGCGAGGCTCCTACGAGCAGTACTTC
size: NA; D: TRBD1; J: TRBJ1-2; V: TRBV7-9; CDR3: CASSYRGNYGYTF; DNA: TGTGCCAGCAGTTACAGGGGGAACTATGGCTACACCTTC
size: NA; D: NA; J: TRBJ1-2; V: TRBV6-1; CDR3: CASSGGLDYTF; DNA: TGTGCCAGCAGCGGCGGTTTGGACTACACCTTC
size: NA; D: NA; J: TRBJ1-4; V: TRBV7-2; CDR3: CASSPRQRRGEKLFF; DNA: TGTGCCAGCAGCCCAAGACAGAGAAGAGGTGAAAAACTGTTTTTT
size: NA; D: NA; J: TRBJ2-2; V: TRBV27; CDR3: CASSPGAKELFF; DNA: TGTGCCAGCAGTCCAGGGGCAAAGGAGCTGTTTTTT
size: NA; D: TRBD1; J: TRBJ1-2; V: TRBV7-3; CDR3: CASSSGTGDYGYTF; DNA: TGTGCCAGCAGCTCTGGGACAGGGGACTATGGCTACACCTTC
size: few; D: NA; J: TRBJ2-1; V: TRBV19; CDR3: CASSSGGQQFF; DNA: TGTGCCAGTAGTAGTGGGGGACAGCAGTTCTTC
size: NA; D: TRBD1; J: TRBJ1-1; V: TRBV6-1; CDR3: CASSPQTGRDTEAFF; DNA: TGTGCCAGCAGTCCCCAGACAGGGCGGGACACTGAAGCTTTCTTT
size: medium-sized; D: NA; J: TRBJ2-3; V: TRBV5-1; CDR3: CASSLRDALPDTQYF; DNA: TGCGCCAGCAGCTTGAGGGACGCCTTGCCAGATACGCAGTATTTT
size: NA; D: TRBD1; J: TRBJ2-7; V: TRBV5-1; CDR3: CASSWGDRAHEQYF; DNA: TGCGCCAGCAGCTGGGGCGACAGGGCCCACGAGCAGTACTTC
size: once; D: NA; J: TRBJ2-1; V: TRBV7-9; CDR3: CATLVAGNNEQFF; DNA: TGTGCCACCCTGGTGGCGGGCAACAATGAGCAGTTCTTC
size: NA; D: TRBD2; J: TRBJ2-7; V: TRBV6-6; CDR3: CASSYLPGLAVFEQYF; DNA: TGTGCCAGCAGTTATCTCCCGGGACTAGCCGTCTTCGAGCAGTACTTC
size: NA; D: TRBD1; J: TRBJ1-5; V: TRBV19; CDR3: CASSIDGTGNQPQHF; DNA: TGTGCCAGTAGTATAGACGGGACAGGGAATCAGCCCCAGCATTTT
size: NA; D: NA; J: TRBJ2-7; V: TRBV5-4; CDR3: CASSLGPGYEQYF; DNA: TGTGCCAGCAGCTTGGGCCCGGGCTACGAGCAGTACTTC
size: NA; D: NA; J: TRBJ1-5; V: TRBV29-1; CDR3: CSVADGLLGNQPQHF; DNA: TGCAGCGTCGCGGATGGACTGTTGGGCAATCAGCCCCAGCATTTT
size: NA; D: NA; J: TRBJ2-5; V: TRBV11-2; CDR3: CASRGPLEETQYF; DNA: TGTGCCAGCAGGGGCCCGCTCGAAGAGACCCAGTACTTC
size: NA; D: NA; J: TRBJ1-5; V: TRBV27; CDR3: CASSSTRTDNQPQHF; DNA: TGTGCCAGCAGTTCCACGCGGACGGATAATCAGCCCCAGCATTTT
size: few; D: TRBD2; J: TRBJ2-7; V: TRBV5-1; CDR3: CASSAGVRYEQYF; DNA: TGCGCCAGCAGCGCGGGAGTTCGCTACGAGCAGTACTTC
size: NA; D: NA; J: TRBJ2-7; V: TRBV29-1; CDR3: CSVEGEFLYEQYF; DNA: TGCAGCGTTGAGGGGGAGTTCCTCTACGAGCAGTACTTC
size: NA; D: NA; J: TRBJ2-7; V: TRBV7-2; CDR3: CASSLAPTVTYEQYF; DNA: TGTGCCAGCAGCTTAGCGCCGACGGTAACCTACGAGCAGTACTTC
size: NA; D: NA; J: TRBJ1-1; V: TRBV2; CDR3: CASSEGGMTEAFF; DNA: TGTGCCAGCTCTGAGGGAGGGATGACTGAAGCTTTCTTT
size: NA; D: NA; J: TRBJ1-4; V: TRBV28; CDR3: CASSLTAQNEKLFF; DNA: TGTGCCAGCAGTTTGACGGCCCAGAATGAAAAACTGTTTTTT
size: once; D: TRBD1; J: TRBJ2-1; V: TRBV11-2; CDR3: CASSLGQGRDNEQFF; DNA: TGTGCCAGCAGCTTAGGACAGGGACGAGACAATGAGCAGTTCTTC
size: NA; D: NA; J: TRBJ2-1; V: TRBV12-5; CDR3: CASALVEQFF; DNA: TGTGCTAGTGCCCTCGTGGAGCAGTTCTTC
size: NA; D: NA; J: TRBJ2-5; V: TRBV7-8; CDR3: CASSLDRRAGETQYF; DNA: TGTGCCAGCAGCTTAGACCGCAGGGCGGGTGAGACCCAGTACTTC
size: NA; D: TRBD2; J: TRBJ2-3; V: TRBV5-3; CDR3: CAREGLAGGIDTQYF; DNA: TGTGCCAGGGAGGGACTAGCGGGGGGAATAGATACGCAGTATTTT
size: NA; D: TRBD1; J: TRBJ1-5; V: TRBV2; CDR3: CASTGTGDFYGNQPQHF; DNA: TGTGCCAGCACTGGGACAGGGGATTTTTATGGCAATCAGCCCCAGCATTTT
size: once; D: TRBD2; J: TRBJ2-5; V: TRBV19; CDR3: CASSPSGGRETQYF; DNA: TGTGCCAGTAGTCCTAGCGGGGGGAGGGAGACCCAGTACTTC
size: NA; D: NA; J: TRBJ1-1; V: TRBV6-6; CDR3: CASSYSRGDTEAFF; DNA: TGTGCCAGCAGTTACTCCCGGGGCGACACTGAAGCTTTCTTT
size: few; D: NA; J: TRBJ2-7; V: TRBV2; CDR3: CASSGQGRTYEQYF; DNA: TGTGCCAGCAGTGGGCAGGGGAGGACCTACGAGCAGTACTTC